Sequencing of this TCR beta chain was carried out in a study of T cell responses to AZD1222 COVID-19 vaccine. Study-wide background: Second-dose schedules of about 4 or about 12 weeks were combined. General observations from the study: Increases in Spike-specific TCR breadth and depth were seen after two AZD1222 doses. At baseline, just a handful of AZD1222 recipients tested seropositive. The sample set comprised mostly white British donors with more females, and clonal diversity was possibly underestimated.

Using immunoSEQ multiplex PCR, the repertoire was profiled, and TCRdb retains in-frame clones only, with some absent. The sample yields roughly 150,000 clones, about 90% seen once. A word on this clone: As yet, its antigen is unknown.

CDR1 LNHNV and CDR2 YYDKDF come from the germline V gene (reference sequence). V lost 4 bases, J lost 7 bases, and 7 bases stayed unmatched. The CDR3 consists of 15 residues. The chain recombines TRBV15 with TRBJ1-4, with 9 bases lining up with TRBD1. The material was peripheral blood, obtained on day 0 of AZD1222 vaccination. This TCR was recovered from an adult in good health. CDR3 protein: CATSTPQGAGEKLFF. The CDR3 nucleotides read TGTGCCACCAGCACACCACAGGGGGCTGGTGAAAAACTGTTTTTT.